One sample yielded the 11 T cell receptor beta chains listed below, sequenced in a study of T cells in Graves' hyperthyroidism and ophthalmopathy. Amplification yielded TCR beta CDR3 regions, with RNA transcripts as the source. A first-round RT-PCR of the TCR CDR3 used the HTBI primer set. TCRdb used MiXCR to reprocess the multiplex PCR reads, holding one entry per CDR3 protein. The table shows more than 550,000 distinct CDR3 sequences, with 15% to 20% occurring only once. Sequences were obtained from blood. These receptors were collected from a man in his fifties or sixties with Graves' hyperthyroidism.

This clonotype was recorded at least ten times. The gene calls are TRBV28 and TRBJ2-3; 7 positions match TRBD2. The CDR3 is 14 amino acids. CDR1 is MDHEN and CDR2 is SYDVKM in the germline V gene. J gave up 2 bases and V 4 bases, and 3 bases lay outside the gene matches. The CDR3 DNA sequence: TGTGCCAGCAGTTCCCGGGGGGACACAGATACGCAGTATTTT. Translating it yields CASSSRGDTDTQYF.

This clonotype was seen many times. The J gene is TRBJ1-6, the V gene TRBV6-1; 11 nucleotides line up with TRBD1. V gave up 5 bases and J gave up 7 bases; unmatched junction bases: 1. CDR3 length: 14 residues. Germline CDR1 is MNHNS and CDR2 is SASEGT. The CDR3 loop reads CASSRDRGNSPLHF. For the CDR3, the DNA is TGTGCCAGCAGTCGGGACAGGGGGAATTCACCCCTCCACTTT.

The chain recombines TRBV12-5 with TRBJ1-5, with 7 bases fitting TRBD1. With V trimmed by 4 bases and J by 4 bases, 4 bases remained unmatched. CDR1 LGHNT and CDR2 FRNRAP come from the germline V gene. This CDR3 has 14 amino acids. The CDR3 spells CASGSRQGNQPQHF. The CDR3 DNA reads TGTGCTAGTGGTTCGCGACAGGGTAATCAGCCCCAGCATTTT.

This chain links TRBV2 with TRBJ1-2; a possible D gene is TRBD1 (6 bases). The CDR3 totals 12 residues. Trimming removed 7 bases at V and 8 bases at J, with 14 bases between. Germline CDR1 reads SNHLY; CDR2 reads FYNNEI. CDR3 sequence (DNA): TGTGCCAGCAAAGACAGGTTTGGGGGCTACACCTTC. It translates to CASKDRFGGYTF.

This clonotype was seen ten or more times. This sequence joins TRBV28 and TRBJ1-4, with D possibly being TRBD1 (6 bases). Per germline, CDR1 MDHEN and CDR2 SYDVKM. This CDR3 spans 16 amino acids. Trimming cost V 2 bases and J 0 bases, with 10 bases left between them. The CDR3, as DNA: TGTGCCAGCAGTTTAGGCAGGGGCGCAACTAATGAAAAACTGTTTTTT. It specifies CASSLGRGATNEKLFF.

This clonotype was detected a few times. The rearrangement links TRBV3-1 to TRBJ2-7, with D possibly being TRBD1 (6 bases). The V gene's germline CDR1 is LGHDT and CDR2 YNNKEL (reference sequence). This CDR3 has 14 amino acids. V lost 2 bases and J lost 3, with 11 bases in between. In nucleotides, the CDR3 is TGTGCCAGCAGCCAAAACAGGGAAGGCTACGAGCAGTACTTC. Its translation is CASSQNREGYEQYF.

The chain links TRBV19 to TRBJ1-6; TRBD1 might be the D (6 bases). This CDR3 is 15 amino acids long. Trimming took off 4 bases at V and 1 base at J, with 8 bases between the two ends. Germline CDR1 LNHDA, CDR2 SQIVND (reference sequence). CDR3 DNA sequence: TGTGCCAGTAGTAAACAGGGATCCTATAATTCACCCCTCCACTTT. Protein product: CASSKQGSYNSPLHF.

The chain uses TRBV7-3 and TRBJ2-1; 8 bases fit TRBD1. Germline V gene data show CDR1 as SGHTA and CDR2 as FQGTGA. The J segment lost 9 bases and the V segment lost 0 bases, leaving 4 bases of the junction unmatched. There are 14 residues in the CDR3. Here the CDR3 reads CASSLTTGEVEQFF. CDR3 DNA: TGTGCCAGCAGCTTAACGACAGGGGAGGTTGAGCAGTTCTTC.

The sample holds a few counts of this clonotype. This chain links TRBV6-5 with TRBJ2-3; TRBD1 aligns across 7 bases. Germline-derived CDR1 and CDR2 are MNHEY and SVGAGI. With V trimmed by 2 bases and J by 2 bases, 10 bases remained unmatched. The CDR3 totals 17 residues. In DNA, the CDR3 is TGTGCCAGCAGTTACCGAAGACAGGGTGGGTCCACAGATACGCAGTATTTT. Protein product: CASSYRRQGGSTDTQYF.

Ten or more counts support this clonotype. The chain employs TRBV12-3 or TRBV12-4 and TRBJ1-1; no firm D call. V was cut by 2 bases and J by 5 bases, with 15 bases left in between. The CDR3 loop spans 15 amino acids. This chain's CDR3 is CASSLLVPRATEAFF. CDR3 nucleotide sequence: TGTGCCAGCAGTTTATTGGTGCCTCGGGCAACTGAAGCTTTCTTT.

In its sample, this clonotype was seen a few times. The V gene is TRBV5-6, the J gene TRBJ1-2; tentatively, D is TRBD1 (5 bases). Trimming left V 1 base short and J 7 bases short, with 11 bases between. This CDR3 is built from 13 residues. The germline V gene has CDR1 SGHDT and CDR2 YYEEEE. The CDR3 sequence: CASSLRGVGGYTF. As DNA, the CDR3 is TGTGCCAGCAGCTTGCGAGGGGTTGGTGGCTACACCTTC.